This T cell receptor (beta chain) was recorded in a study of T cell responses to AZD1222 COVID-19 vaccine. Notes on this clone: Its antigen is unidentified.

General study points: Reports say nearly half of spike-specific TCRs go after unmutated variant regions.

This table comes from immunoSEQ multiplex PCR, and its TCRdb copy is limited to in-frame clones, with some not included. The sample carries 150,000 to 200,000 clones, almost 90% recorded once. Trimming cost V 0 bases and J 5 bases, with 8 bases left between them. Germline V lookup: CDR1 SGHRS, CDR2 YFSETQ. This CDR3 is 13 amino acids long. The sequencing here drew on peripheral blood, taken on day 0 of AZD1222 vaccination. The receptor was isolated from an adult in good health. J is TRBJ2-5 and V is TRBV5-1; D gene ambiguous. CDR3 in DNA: TGCGCCAGCAGCTTGGCCCGACGGGAGACCCAGTACTTC. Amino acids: CASSLARRETQYF.